The rows below give T cell receptor beta chains drawn from one sample of a study of blood T cell repertoires in COVID-19. Sequenced by immunoSEQ multiplex PCR; TCRdb stores in-frame clones only, minus some. This table has more than 350,000 clones, 75% to 90% appearing once. Source material: PBMCs or T cells enriched from blood (not recorded which). The receptors stem from a man between 18 and 35 years old who had recovered from COVID-19. Each CDR3 is given with its conserved first and last residue. A D gene is named only where the DNA matches it firmly. Where a row states a size, it is once, few, many or the class of an expanded clone; other rows omit it.

V gene: TRBV5-4
D gene: TRBD1
clone size: NA
J gene: TRBJ2-7
CDR3 DNA: TGTGCCAGCAAGGACAGGAGCTCCTACGAGCAGTACTTC
CDR3 protein: CASKDRSSYEQYF

V gene: TRBV5-5
D gene: TRBD1
clone size: NA
J gene: TRBJ1-5
CDR3 DNA: TGTGCCAGCAGCCCGGGACAGGGTCAGCAGCCCCAGCATTTT
CDR3 protein: CASSPGQGQQPQHF

V gene: TRBV28
D gene: NA
clone size: NA
J gene: TRBJ1-2
CDR3 DNA: TGTGCCAGCAGTTTGATCTCTGCAGGGCAATATGGCTACACCTTC
CDR3 protein: CASSLISAGQYGYTF

V gene: TRBV5-1
D gene: NA
clone size: once
J gene: TRBJ1-1
CDR3 DNA: TGCGCCAGCAGCCCCGGGGGGCCAGGAGCCAACACTGAAGCTTTCTTT
CDR3 protein: CASSPGGPGANTEAFF

V gene: TRBV18
D gene: NA
clone size: NA
J gene: TRBJ1-5
CDR3 DNA: TGTGCCAGCTCACCACCGGGGGGAGTGGGCAATCAGCCCCAGCATTTT
CDR3 protein: CASSPPGGVGNQPQHF

V gene: TRBV5-1
D gene: NA
clone size: few
J gene: TRBJ1-5
CDR3 DNA: TGCGCCAGCAGCTTAATCGGGGGTTCCAATCAGCCCCAGCATTTT
CDR3 protein: CASSLIGGSNQPQHF

V gene: TRBV14
D gene: NA
clone size: NA
J gene: TRBJ1-2
CDR3 DNA: TGTGCCAGCAGCCAATGGACGGGGGGCTACACCTTC
CDR3 protein: CASSQWTGGYTF

V gene: TRBV7-3
D gene: NA
clone size: NA
J gene: TRBJ2-2
CDR3 DNA: TGTGCCAGCAGCTTAAAGGCACAGGGCAATCTGAACACCGGGGAGCTGTTTTTT
CDR3 protein: CASSLKAQGNLNTGELFF

V gene: TRBV14
D gene: NA
clone size: few
J gene: TRBJ2-5
CDR3 DNA: TGTGCCAGCAGCCCCCGAGTGGGCGGAGGGAAGGAGACCCAGTACTTC
CDR3 protein: CASSPRVGGGKETQYF

V gene: TRBV7-2
D gene: NA
clone size: NA
J gene: TRBJ2-2
CDR3 DNA: TGTGCCAGCAGCTTAGCGAGGGACACCGGGGAGCTGTTTTTT
CDR3 protein: CASSLARDTGELFF

V gene: TRBV6-1
D gene: NA
clone size: NA
J gene: TRBJ2-6
CDR3 DNA: TGTGCCAGCAGTGCAAGGGGACTGTCTGGGGCCAACGTCCTGACTTTC
CDR3 protein: CASSARGLSGANVLTF

V gene: TRBV6-6
D gene: TRBD2
clone size: few
J gene: TRBJ2-1
CDR3 DNA: TGTGCCAGCAGTCCTCAAATCCAAAGACTAGCGGGAGAACCCTATGAGCAGTTCTTC
CDR3 protein: CASSPQIQRLAGEPYEQFF

V gene: TRBV20-1
D gene: TRBD2
clone size: NA
J gene: TRBJ2-1
CDR3 DNA: TGCAGTGCTAGTGCCACTAGCGGGGCCTACAATGAGCAGTTCTTC
CDR3 protein: CSASATSGAYNEQFF

V gene: TRBV18
D gene: TRBD1
clone size: NA
J gene: TRBJ2-7
CDR3 DNA: TGTGCCAGCTCACCAGGCGGGACAGGGGTCCACGAGCAGTACTTC
CDR3 protein: CASSPGGTGVHEQYF

V gene: TRBV6-5
D gene: NA
clone size: NA
J gene: TRBJ2-1
CDR3 DNA: TGTGCCAGCGGGCTACAGGGAATGTATGAGCAGTTCTTC
CDR3 protein: CASGLQGMYEQFF

V gene: TRBV29-1
D gene: NA
clone size: NA
J gene: TRBJ2-3
CDR3 DNA: TGCAGCGTTGAAGCGGGAGGCACAGATACGCAGTATTTT
CDR3 protein: CSVEAGGTDTQYF

V gene: TRBV4-2
D gene: NA
clone size: NA
J gene: TRBJ1-2
CDR3 DNA: TGTGCCAGCAGCCAACCCGGGAGGGGCGATGGCTACACCTTC
CDR3 protein: CASSQPGRGDGYTF

V gene: TRBV12-3/TRBV12-4
D gene: TRBD1
clone size: NA
J gene: TRBJ1-4
CDR3 DNA: TGTGCCAGCGGGCACCGGGACAGGGAACTGTTTTTT
CDR3 protein: CASGHRDRELFF

V gene: TRBV15
D gene: NA
clone size: NA
J gene: TRBJ2-7
CDR3 DNA: TGTGCCACCAGCAGAGATCTTTCAGGCTACGAGCAGTACTTC
CDR3 protein: CATSRDLSGYEQYF

V gene: TRBV9
D gene: TRBD1
clone size: NA
J gene: TRBJ1-1
CDR3 DNA: TGTGCCAGCGGACCCCAGGGGGCGAACACTGAAGCTTTCTTT
CDR3 protein: CASGPQGANTEAFF

V gene: TRBV6-2/TRBV6-3
D gene: TRBD1
clone size: NA
J gene: TRBJ1-1
CDR3 DNA: TGTGCCAGCAGCACCCCGACAGGGCGGACTGAAGCTTTCTTT
CDR3 protein: CASSTPTGRTEAFF

V gene: TRBV5-4
D gene: NA
clone size: few
J gene: TRBJ2-7
CDR3 DNA: TGTGCCAGCAGCTCGCTAACCGGGAGCTACGAGCAGTACTTC
CDR3 protein: CASSSLTGSYEQYF

V gene: TRBV3-1/TRBV3-2
D gene: NA
clone size: NA
J gene: TRBJ2-1
CDR3 DNA: TGTGCCAGCAGCCTCGGGGGTAGAGTATCGGATGAGCAGTTCTTC
CDR3 protein: CASSLGGRVSDEQFF

V gene: TRBV9
D gene: TRBD1
clone size: NA
J gene: TRBJ2-4
CDR3 DNA: TGTGCCAGCAGCTCCGGACAGGGGCTAAACATTCAGTACTTC
CDR3 protein: CASSSGQGLNIQYF

V gene: TRBV5-1
D gene: TRBD2
clone size: NA
J gene: TRBJ2-1
CDR3 DNA: TGCGCCAGCAGCTTGAGCGGGGGGAACTACAATGAGCAGTTCTTC
CDR3 protein: CASSLSGGNYNEQFF